The present T cell receptor (beta chain) was sequenced within a study of cytomegalovirus exposure and HLA in healthy donors (dated by TCRdb to the late 2010s). About the study as a whole: An earlier analysis of roughly 570 of the donors reported 250 to 300 Gb of sequence data and around 100 million unique TCR beta sequences obtained from 150 million to 200 million T cells. About 300 gigabases of sequencing data and 75 million to 85 million unique TCR sequences made up an early release that covered fewer than 650 HLA-typed donors. Of the approximately 400 genotyped donors, approximately 83% fell in the genetic ancestry cluster associated with self-reported Caucasian donors. The aim of the study was to test whether cataloging public T cell receptors could identify signatures of past pathogen exposure. The T cell repertoires of 670 or so subjects were profiled by immunosequencing and related to cytomegalovirus serostatus. A separate validation cohort of more than 100 different subjects was used in addition to the roughly 640-subject first cohort. To predict cytomegalovirus infection status, the study combined high-throughput TCR immunosequencing, statistical association of individual TCRs with disease status, and machine learning. A later analysis re-examined previously published TCR beta repertoires from about 700 donors and added high-resolution HLA genotyping to investigate patterns of TCR occurrence. The later analysis used no new phenotypic data to find candidate immune exposures, relying instead on TCR beta sequences and their occurrence across donors. To decide whether each TCR beta V gene segment behaved as functional or pseudogenic, an earlier analysis of some 540 of the donors relied on high-throughput TCR beta sequencing. Alongside the repertoire data, information on donor age, sex, ethnicity and CMV serostatus was compiled. Genome-wide SNP genotypes for about three fifths of the 666 donors were used in a later genetic analysis, which treated that subset as a discovery cohort. All discovery cohort repertoires had been generated on a single sequencing platform. Class I and class II HLA loci were covered by the typing at four-digit resolution. Typing coverage varied by locus: roughly 620-630 donors for A, B, C, DRB1 and DQB1; more than 500 for DQA1; more than 600 for DPA1; 450 to 480 for DPB1. Five DR-DQ haplotypes were handled as single units for association and clustering because linkage in the cohort was strong. Among about 400 genotyped donors of the cohort, an average of approximately 240,000 unique TCR beta nucleotide sequences was sequenced per donor, of which about 19% were non-productive. General study outcomes and caveats: Compared with the roughly 670-donor mean, donors in an Asian-associated ancestry cluster had fewer N-insertions in productive TCRs, according to a later genetic analysis. A further reported finding was that TCR beta sequences accurately predicted the HLA-A and HLA-B alleles for most subjects in the first cohort. At a false discovery rate of 0.05, a later analysis linked some 17,000 TCR beta sequences to specific HLA alleles. Because counts were too low, 15 or so rarely observed V segments, including chromosome 9 orphons, were excluded from the earlier analysis of several hundred of the donors. Most CMV-associated TCR beta chains appeared to be HLA-restricted in a later analysis, and the HLA associations seemed to be driven largely by CMV exposure. This cohort had only TCR beta chains sequenced, and the lack of alpha or paired-chain data limited which features could be detected. When HLA alleles, especially DR and DQ, strongly co-occurred, attributing TCR associations to individual alleles was difficult. A cluster of highly shared sequence variants was judged likely to represent a technical artifact of the sequencing pipeline. Presence/absence analyses assumed roughly uniform sequencing depth across donors, an assumption that may not hold. According to the authors, the approach could potentially be generalized to other disease states and immunological phenotypes. In a later analysis, HLA-associated TCR beta chains were found to be more clonally expanded and to have lower generation probabilities than equally common non-associated chains. An earlier analysis of several hundred of the donors showed that most TCR beta V segments appeared in productive rearrangements either about 87% or about 30% of the time, which broadly matched IMGT annotations. Correlated functional status among segregating V segments might reflect linkage disequilibrium, but an unknown experimental factor could not be ruled out. A later analysis reported that several top co-occurrence clusters appeared linked to parvovirus B19, influenza, CMV and Epstein-Barr virus. For the cohort, immune exposure information was limited to CMV serostatus. A later analysis found that TCR association rates varied across HLA loci, with DRB1 alleles showing the most associated TCRs and HLA-C alleles the fewest. The study listed 170 or so TCR beta chains as associated with cytomegalovirus. Because HLA typing was unavailable for some donors at each locus, only the typed subset was used in association tests. The classifier was reported to diagnose cytomegalovirus status with high specificity and sensitivity in both the original and validation cohorts. Most TCR sequences were seen in very few donors, while some public TCRs were found in many individuals. Three of the identified cytomegalovirus-associated TCR beta chains were confirmed in vitro to be specific for cytomegalovirus antigens. An association between a missense DCLRE1C variant and V-gene and J-gene trimming of TCR beta chains was found in a later genetic analysis and replicated in an independent cohort. Because the 87-base-pair reads could not distinguish some IMGT-functional V segments, including TRBV6-2 and TRBV6-3, those segments were excluded.

Of note for this clone: Its cognate antigen has yet to be identified. The input lacks base qualities; no much larger clone sits a single base away.

From cysteine to phenylalanine, the CDR3 is 14 amino acids long. CDR3 DNA is the only sequence kept; it has 42 bases, read in frame from the first base. Ends trimmed: V by 2 bases, J by 7 bases; bases unmatched to a gene: 5. CDR1 SGDLS and CDR2 YYNGEE are derived from the germline V gene. The cohort was made up of hundreds of healthy bone marrow donors. At the time of sampling, every cohort member was nominally healthy, though immune exposures that went unrecorded were likely present. The donor was CMV seronegative and belonged to the group of over 300 seronegative cohort members. A peripheral blood sample was collected from each donor, and TCR beta sequencing was performed on peripheral blood mononuclear cells. The Qiagen DNeasy Blood Extraction Kit was used to extract genomic DNA from the blood cell samples. The method was the immunoSEQ multiplex PCR assay. The multiplex PCR relied on a mix of 60 forward primers for TCR Vbeta segments and 13 reverse primers for TCR Jbeta segments. The CDR3 region of rearranged TCR beta genes was amplified from genomic DNA with a multiplex PCR assay. On the Illumina HiSeq System, the amplified TCR beta libraries were sequenced as 87-base-pair reads. On the authors' methods: In a later analysis, tens of millions of unique TCR beta chains were counted across the 666 repertoires, and some 10 million of these chains were shared by at least two donors. A nearest-neighbor algorithm error-corrected the raw reads and collapsed the reads into unique sequences, merging closely related sequences to remove PCR and sequencing errors. Alignment of CDR3 sequences to IMGT reference sequences was used to assign V, D and J gene segments. Each retained sequence needed at least a six-nucleotide match to both a V gene segment and a J gene segment. Rearrangements were called productive when the CDR3 lacked stop codons and stayed in frame with V and J; all others were non-productive. CDR3 was defined by IMGT convention, running from the second conserved V-encoded cysteine to the conserved J-encoded phenylalanine. The earlier analysis of about 530 of the donors excluded any sequence lacking an unambiguous match to a single V gene segment. An earlier analysis of 550 to 650 of the donors classified V segments as functional when productive rearrangements were above 56.7% and as segregating when the standard deviation between donors was above 5%. A statistical classification framework was developed to diagnose cytomegalovirus status using the catalog of TCR beta chain sequences. A later analysis assigned V and J genes by comparing TCR nucleotide sequences with IMGT/GENE-DB human TR gene sequences. In a later analysis, CDR3 sequences and most-parsimonious VDJ recombination scenarios were assigned using the TCRdist pipeline. In a later analysis, each TCR beta chain was defined by its CDR3 amino acid sequence together with its V-gene family, and reads without a unique V-gene family were excluded. A later analysis removed several hundred highly shared, low-generation-probability nucleotide sequences to deal with suspected cross-contamination and a sequencing artifact. In a later analysis, a clonal expansion index for each public chain was calculated from normalized within-repertoire ranks of inferred template counts. In a later analysis, generation probabilities were computed using a VDJ recombination model fitted to out-of-frame rearrangements, and the results were checked against IGoR. Hypergeometric tests were used in a later analysis to score TCR-TCR, TCR-HLA and TCR-CMV co-occurrence, with a repertoire-size bias correction applied to the TCR pairs. A later analysis estimated false discovery rates by permuting HLA or CMV assignments 20 times. In a later analysis, co-occurring TCRs were grouped using DBSCAN, and TCRdist sequence similarity was added for clustering within HLA-allele-positive subsets. For co-occurrence clustering, repertoires with fewer than 30,000 or more than 120,000 public chains were excluded, along with roughly 5 repertoires with anomalous nucleotide sharing. This immuneACCESS table, as held by TCRdb, lists in-frame sequences with V and J called but not all clones. Of the missing ones, under half trace to an unresolved V gene in checked studies; the others have no known cause. V and J calls and clone size follow that table, whereas D and trimming were derived from the DNA. The sample records tens of thousands of clones, roughly 73% of which are singletons. The top ten hold roughly 2% of the sample.

The chain joins TRBV9 to TRBJ1-1; the central 10 bases match TRBD1. The material sequenced was PBMCs. This TCR was recovered from a middle-aged man in good health and CMV-seronegative. The CDR3 loop reads CASSVRQGAGEAFF. The DNA sequence follows: TGTGCCAGCAGCGTCAGACAGGGGGCTGGTGAAGCTTTCTTT.